This note documents a single TCR beta chain sequence. Its matching antigen is unknown. The CDR3 covers 14 residues. Germline CDR1 LNHNV, CDR2 YYDKDF (reference sequence). V lost 3 bases to trimming and J lost 7 bases; unmatched junction nucleotides: 5. These data are taken from a study of beta chain features in type 1 diabetes. Notes on the study in general: Cells carrying high TCR expression could end up over-represented when cDNA is sequenced.

The study reverse transcribed the entire isolated RNA, so it sequenced expressed TCRB transcripts. Profiling relied on immunoSEQ multiplex PCR, and the TCRdb table lists in-frame clones only, not all of them. Among a few hundred thousand clones listed, around 20% were seen once. The source is a woman aged 18 to 35 in good health. The rearrangement links TRBV15 to TRBJ2-7; 11 bases map to TRBD1. The sample consisted of naive CD4+ T cells from blood. CDR3 sequence reads: CATSRDRGREEQYF. The CDR3 region has the DNA TGTGCCACCAGCAGGGACAGGGGGCGAGAGGAGCAGTACTTC.